Presented here are 4 T cell receptor beta chains from one specimen sequenced in a study of blood T cells in healthy people across ages. A second PCR of roughly 7 to 11 cycles used a sample-barcoded 5' primer and a J-beta primer mix. TCRdb recomputed calls from the 5' RACE reads with MiXCR, one row per CDR3 protein. The sample includes 800,000 to 1,300,000 distinct CDR3 sequences, about 25% of them seen just once. The data were also submitted as part of a second study, on T cells of mothers and their children.

The source material was blood. Receptors were obtained from a girl aged 2 to 9 in good health.

Worth noting for this clonotype: One junction end does not reproduce the germline sequence, and a read error may be involved. This chain uses TRBV7-2 with TRBJ2-5, with 8 nucleotides matching TRBD1. Germline V gene sequence: CDR1 SGHTA, CDR2 FQGNSA. The CDR3 length is 16 residues. The CDR3 is CASSFQTGVYQETLYF. In DNA, the CDR3 is TGTGCCAGCAGCTTCCAGACAGGGGTGTACCAAGAGACCCTGTACTTC.

About this clonotype itself: One junction end disagrees with the germline gene, perhaps due to a read error. This chain joins TRBV7-9 and TRBJ1-2; D remains unclear. Germline V CDR1 and CDR2: SEHNR, FQNEAQ (reference sequence). CDR3 size: 12 residues. The CDR3 DNA follows: TGTGCTAGCAGCTTACAGACCTATGGCTACACCTTC. It translates to CASSLQTYGYTF.

The chain carries TRBV15 and TRBJ2-1, with D perhaps matching TRBD2 (7 bases). TRBJ2-5 matches the DNA end more closely, so the J call is doubtful. This CDR3 comprises 17 residues. Per germline, CDR1 LNHNV and CDR2 YYDKDF (reference sequence). CDR3 region: CATSRDRGGDFQETQYF. CDR3 in DNA: TGTGCCACCAGCAGAGATAGGGGGGGGGATTTCCAAGAGACCCAGTACTTC.

This clonotype was picked up a small number of times. The chain links TRBV4-2 to TRBJ2-1, with D perhaps TRBD2 (7 bases). The CDR3 is 17 amino acids. Per the germline V gene, CDR1 is LGHNA and CDR2 is YNFKEQ. The V gene lost 1 base and the J gene lost 10 bases, with 23 bases spanning the gap. Written as DNA, the CDR3 is TGTGCCAGCAGCCAAGTGCTTACGGGGGGCCAATCATTGGAGCAGTTCTTC. This sequence encodes CASSQVLTGGQSLEQFF.